These 9 T cell receptor beta chains were sequenced from one sample in a study of OX40 agonist ivuxolimab in advanced cancers. The table came from immunoSEQ multiplex PCR; TCRdb's copy has only in-frame clones and leaves some out. The sample holds 60,000 or so clones, approximately 87% seen once. Specimen: CD4+ or CD8+ T cells sorted from blood, collected in a trial of the OX40 agonist ivuxolimab. These receptors came from an adult with an advanced solid tumor such as melanoma, head and neck, liver or kidney cancer.

The rearrangement joins TRBV29-1 to TRBJ1-5; D may be TRBD1 (5 bases). Between the trimmed V and J ends, which lost 4 bases and 3 bases, there was a span of 13 bases. Per germline, CDR1 SQVTM and CDR2 ANQGSEA. The CDR3 runs to 14 residues. The CDR3 loop reads CSVGDSTNNQPQHF. CDR3 sequence (DNA): TGCAGCGTTGGGGACTCGACTAACAATCAGCCCCAGCATTTT.

The chain employs TRBV5-4 and TRBJ2-5, with 7 nucleotides matching TRBD1. This CDR3 has 14 amino acids. From germline, CDR1 is SGHNT and CDR2 YYREEE (reference sequence). V shed 3 bases and J 2 bases; nucleotides not matched to a gene: 4. The CDR3 coding sequence is TGTGCCAGCAGCTCCGTGGACAGGCAAGAGACCCAGTACTTC. Amino acid sequence: CASSSVDRQETQYF.

This clone showed up just once. The V gene is TRBV7-2, the J gene TRBJ2-1; 7 nucleotides line up with TRBD2. After removal of 3 bases from V and 8 bases from J, the junction contained 10 bases not matched to a gene. CDR1 and CDR2 (germline): SGHTA, FQGNSA. This CDR3 is built from 15 residues. CDR3 region: CASSFWEQRGDEQFF. The CDR3 DNA is TGTGCCAGCAGCTTTTGGGAGCAGCGGGGCGATGAGCAGTTCTTC.

This clone was counted a single time. The genes are TRBV27 and TRBJ2-2; D gene unclear. There are 13 residues in the CDR3. V was clipped by 2 bases and J by 1 base, with 2 bases between them. Germline CDR1 reads MNHEY; CDR2 reads SMNVEV (reference sequence). CDR3 sequence: CASSLRNTGELFF. In DNA form, the CDR3 reads TGTGCCAGCAGTTTAAGGAACACCGGGGAGCTGTTTTTT.

The gene calls are TRBV2 and TRBJ2-7, with D perhaps given as TRBD1 or TRBD2 (5 bases each). The CDR3 length is 14 residues. V was cut by 4 bases and J by 2 bases, with 12 bases left in between. Germline V gives CDR1 SNHLY, CDR2 FYNNEI. CDR3 sequence (DNA): TGTGCCAGCAGTGTCGGGACGGCGACCTACGAGCAGTACTTC. Protein sequence: CASSVGTATYEQYF.

The chain joins TRBV19 to TRBJ2-5; 10 positions match TRBD2. Per the germline V gene, CDR1 is LNHDA and CDR2 is SQIVND (reference sequence). The CDR3 has 14 amino acids. V lost 6 bases to trimming and J lost 7 bases; unmatched junction nucleotides: 8. The DNA of the CDR3 is TGTGCCAGTAGCCTAGCGGGGGCCAGGGGGACCCAGTACTTC. Its protein is CASSLAGARGTQYF.

The rearrangement links TRBV5-1 to TRBJ2-7, with unresolved D. This CDR3 contains 15 residues. Trimming took 1 base from V and 2 from J, leaving 13 bases between them. The germline V gene encodes CDR1 SGHRS and CDR2 YFSETQ. The CDR3 loop reads CASSLLPVGPYEQYF. For the CDR3, the DNA is TGCGCCAGCAGCTTGTTGCCAGTTGGCCCCTACGAGCAGTACTTC. Drawing the rest from reference TRBV5-1 and TRBJ2-7, the complete variable domain is KAGVTQTPRYLIKTRGQQVTLSCSPISGHRSVSWYQQTPGQGLQFLFEYFSETQRNKGNFPGRFSGRQFSNSRSEMNVSTLELGDSALYLCASSLLPVGPYEQYFGPGTRLTVT.

Here the CDR3 DNA reads TGTGCCAGTAGTATGGGATATAGGGGGACAGGGGTCCCGAACACTGAAGCTTTCTTT. Its translation: CASSMGYRGTGVPNTEAFF. The genes are TRBV19 and TRBJ1-1, with 10 positions matching TRBD1. The J segment lost 1 base and the V segment lost 3 bases, leaving 14 bases of the junction unmatched. Germline values: CDR1 LNHDA, CDR2 SQIVND (reference sequence). The CDR3 consists of 19 residues.

The rearrangement joins TRBV4-2 to TRBJ1-2; 8 bases align to TRBD1. Per the germline V gene, CDR1 is LGHNA and CDR2 is YNFKEQ. CDR3 length: 13 amino acids. V trimming: 5 bases; J trimming: 6 bases; junction bases outside the gene matches: 5. The CDR3 nucleotides read TGTGCCAGCAGCTTAGACAGGGGCCATGGCTACACCTTC. This gives the protein CASSLDRGHGYTF.